This T cell receptor (beta chain) was sequenced in a study of shared clonotypes between healthy human individuals. This clone appeared once. Method: immunoSEQ multiplex PCR; TCRdb's copy keeps in-frame clones and lacks some. The sample yields about 980,000 clones, less than 85% seen once. The germline CDR1 and CDR2 sequences are SGHRS and YFSETQ. The CDR3 consists of 13 residues. Trimming stripped 2 bases from V and 5 bases from J, with 8 bases between. Source material: memory CD4+ T cells sorted from blood. The sample's subset: CD45RA-negative fraction. The sequence was obtained from a man between 18 and 35 years old in good health. This chain links TRBV5-1 with TRBJ1-5; unclear D gene. CDR3 amino acids: CASSFEGDQPQHF. In nucleotides, the CDR3 is TGCGCCAGCAGCTTCGAGGGTGATCAGCCCCAGCATTTT.